This TCR beta chain was identified in a study of CD8+ T cells in alopecia areata. Study-wide results and limits: Clonality exceeded that of normal scalp in lesional scalp, most notably in alopecia totalis/universalis.

Treatment defined: oral pan-JAK inhibitor, 5-10 mg twice daily. The germline gives CDR1 SGHRS, CDR2 YFSETQ. J lost 5 bases, V lost 4 bases, and 2 bases had no gene match. CDR3 length equals 14 residues. Notes on this clone: The target antigen is unknown. This same CDR3 is encoded by further DNA sequences in the sample.

In each case, RNA was isolated and then reverse transcribed into cDNA as the sequencing template. Produced via immunoSEQ multiplex PCR; TCRdb's table is partial and in-frame only. The sample comprises approximately 210,000 clones, around 66% of which are singletons, and 4% to 5% rests with the top ten. The sequences come from CD4+ T cells sorted from blood, collected at week 4, from a patient treated with tofacitinib. The TCR comes from a human donor with alopecia areata. This chain uses TRBV5-1 with TRBJ2-5; 13 bases agree with TRBD2. CDR3 amino acids: CASSEGLAGETQYF. CDR3 sequence (DNA): TGCGCCAGCAGCGAGGGACTAGCGGGGGAGACCCAGTACTTC. Complete variable domain (other parts from reference TRBV5-1 and TRBJ2-5): KAGVTQTPRYLIKTRGQQVTLSCSPISGHRSVSWYQQTPGQGLQFLFEYFSETQRNKGNFPGRFSGRQFSNSRSEMNVSTLELGDSALYLCASSEGLAGETQYFGPGTRLLVL.